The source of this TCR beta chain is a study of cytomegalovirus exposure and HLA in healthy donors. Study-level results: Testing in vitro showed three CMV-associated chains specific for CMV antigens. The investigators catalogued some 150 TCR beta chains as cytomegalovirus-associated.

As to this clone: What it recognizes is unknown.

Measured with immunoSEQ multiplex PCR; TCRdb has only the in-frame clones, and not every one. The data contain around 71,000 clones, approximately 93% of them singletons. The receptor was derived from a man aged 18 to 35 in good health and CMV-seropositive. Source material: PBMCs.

CDR3 sequence: CASSEAGQGVGFVGELFF. The CDR3 DNA reads TGTGCCAGCAGTGAAGCCGGACAGGGAGTCGGGTTCGTCGGGGAGCTGTTTTTT. The V gene is TRBV6-1, the J gene TRBJ2-2; 8 bases are shared with TRBD1. This CDR3 has 18 amino acids. Per the germline V gene, CDR1 is MNHNS and CDR2 is SASEGT. After removal of 0 bases from V and 7 bases from J, the junction contained 13 bases not matched to a gene.